The next 13 T cell receptor beta chains were all read from a single sample in a study of T cells after yellow fever vaccination. Via MiXCR, TCRdb re-called the 5' RACE reads, giving one row per CDR3 protein. This sample carries around 250,000 distinct CDR3 sequences, 6.9% of them seen once, and the ten largest clones take approximately 0.85%. The specimen was CD4+ T cells sorted from PBMCs, collected 15 days after the yellow fever booster vaccination. The receptors derive from a man aged 25-45 years who received the YFV17D yellow fever vaccine.

This clonotype was detected a few times. This chain links TRBV5-4 with TRBJ2-2, with D perhaps matching TRBD2 (6 bases). The CDR3 consists of 13 residues. V lost 1 base to trimming and J lost 6 bases, with 7 bases between them. From germline, CDR1 is SGHNT and CDR2 YYREEE (reference sequence). CDR3 in DNA: TGTGCCAGCAGCTTGTGGGGGGCCGGGGAGCTGTTTTTT. Protein sequence: CASSLWGAGELFF.

This clonotype was detected a few times. This rearrangement joins TRBV7-2 to TRBJ2-2; D is unresolved. This CDR3 comprises 13 residues. Trimming pared 4 bases from V and 5 bases from J, leaving 8 bases between. The germline V gene has CDR1 SGHTA and CDR2 FQGNSA. This chain's CDR3 is CASSSGPTGELFF. The CDR3 coding sequence is TGTGCCAGCAGCTCCGGCCCTACCGGGGAGCTGTTTTTT. The full variable domain, completed using reference TRBV7-2 and TRBJ2-2, is GAGVSQSPSNKVTEKGKDVELRCDPISGHTALYWYRQSLGQGLEFLIYFQGNSAPDKSGLPSDRFSAERTGGSVSTLTIQRTQQEDSAVYLCASSSGPTGELFFGEGSRLTVL.

This clonotype was seen a few times. This chain links TRBV19 with TRBJ2-4; D call uncertain. Germline V lookup: CDR1 LNHDA, CDR2 SQIVND (reference sequence). Trimming left V 6 bases short and J 2 bases short, with 20 bases between. This CDR3 has 17 amino acids. The CDR3 nucleotides are TGTGCCAGTAGGAGTGGCGGAGTTTCGCTGACCAAAAACATTCAGTACTTC. It codes for CASRSGGVSLTKNIQYF.

Only a few counts were recorded for this clonotype. V is TRBV19 and J is TRBJ2-7, with TRBD1 as a possible D gene (5 bases). The V end was cut by 6 bases, the J end by 5 bases, with 14 bases between. The CDR3 consists of 13 residues. CDR1 LNHDA and CDR2 SQIVND come from the germline V gene (reference sequence). This CDR3 reads CASRTRQSHEQYF. CDR3 DNA: TGTGCCAGTAGGACCAGACAGTCCCACGAGCAGTACTTC.

This clonotype was seen a few times. The gene calls are TRBV11-2 and TRBJ2-3, with D unresolved. Germline assignment: CDR1 SGHAT and CDR2 FQNNGV. Trimming took off 2 bases at V and 9 bases at J, with 9 bases between the two ends. CDR3 size: 12 residues. CDR3 in DNA: TGTGCCAGCAGCTTATGGAGTGGGACGCAGTATTTT. Its translation is CASSLWSGTQYF.

The table lists this clonotype with many counts. The chain couples TRBV5-1 to TRBJ2-3; a weak D match, TRBD1 (5 bases). The germline gives CDR1 SGHRS, CDR2 YFSETQ. This CDR3 contains 13 residues. Trimming removed 4 bases at V and 8 bases at J, with 14 bases between. The CDR3 is CASSLGRQGTQYF. DNA of the CDR3: TGCGCCAGCAGCCTCGGACGGCAGGGTACGCAGTATTTT.

The gene calls are TRBV5-1 and TRBJ2-3; D gene ambiguous. CDR3 length: 13 residues. The V gene lost 2 bases and the J gene lost 6 bases, with 10 bases spanning the gap. CDR1 is SGHRS and CDR2 is YFSETQ in the germline V gene. The CDR3 bases are TGCGCCAGCAGCTTAAACCCGGCGGATACGCAGTATTTT. This gives the protein CASSLNPADTQYF.

This clonotype has only a few counts. The V and J genes are TRBV24-1 and TRBJ1-2; D unresolved. The germline CDR1 and CDR2 sequences are KGHDR and SFDVKD. V was pared by 0 bases and J by 3 bases, with 7 bases between. The CDR3 is 14 residues long. CDR3 sequence (DNA): TGTGCCACCAGTGATTTGAACAGTCACTATGGCTACACCTTC. It encodes CATSDLNSHYGYTF.

The chain combines TRBV3-1 with TRBJ2-6; TRBD1 agrees at 9 bases. From germline, CDR1 is LGHDT and CDR2 YNNKEL (reference sequence). The ends lost 0 bases at V and 9 bases at J; junction bases unmatched: 15. The CDR3 sequence is 19 residues long. The CDR3 bases are TGTGCCAGCAGCCAAGATGGCTACAGGGGGCAGGAGGGTGGCAACGTCCTGACTTTC. This sequence encodes CASSQDGYRGQEGGNVLTF.

Worth noting for this clonotype: A read error may explain this, as a much larger clone is one base away. V is TRBV4-2 and J is TRBJ2-7; D uncertain. Germline lookup yields CDR1 LGHNA and CDR2 YNFKEQ. The CDR3 spans 16 residues. The CDR3 loop is CASSQDLSVAVNEQCF. CDR3 DNA: TGTGCCAGCAGCCAAGATCTGAGTGTCGCGGTTAACGAGCAGTGCTTC.

J is TRBJ2-5 and V is TRBV4-2, with D possibly being TRBD2 (5 bases). CDR1 is LGHNA, CDR2 YNFKEQ, per germline. Trimming removed 4 bases from V and 3 bases from J, with 21 bases in between. The CDR3 consists of 17 residues. The CDR3 DNA reads as TGTGCCAGCAGCCCAGCCGATTTGGGAATCGGGAAAGAGACCCAGTACTTC. Its protein is CASSPADLGIGKETQYF.

The J gene is TRBJ2-1, the V gene TRBV14; D gene ambiguous. This CDR3 has 18 amino acids. Trimming cost V 1 base and J 5 bases, with 21 bases left between them. Germline V gene lookup returns CDR1 SGHDN and CDR2 FVKESK. CDR3 in DNA: TGTGCCAGCAGCCAAGGCCTTTCCCTTGCCGGATCGAACAATGAGCAGTTCTTC. It specifies CASSQGLSLAGSNNEQFF.

Many counts were recorded for this clonotype. The chain links TRBV12-3 or TRBV12-4 to TRBJ1-2; TRBD1 matches at 8 bases. The CDR3 runs to 13 residues. Germline trimming cut 4 bases from V and 6 bases from J; bases unmatched to any gene: 4. Here the CDR3 reads CASSYGQGDGYTF. The CDR3 coding sequence is TGTGCCAGCAGTTACGGACAGGGTGATGGCTACACCTTC.